This is a list of T cell receptor beta chains from one sample in a study of post-analysis software for immune sequencing data. TCRdb reprocessed the PCR reads with MiXCR, giving one entry per CDR3 protein. The sample includes 600,000 to 700,000 distinct CDR3 sequences, around 64% of them seen just once. Input material: blood. These receptors were obtained from a girl aged 2 to 10 with multiple sclerosis. CDR3s include the opening cysteine and the closing phenylalanine or tryptophan. D genes are given only for firm matches. The size entry is marked missing in some rows and otherwise reads once, few, many or a size class.

TRBD1	TRBV12-3/TRBV12-4	TRBJ2-7	NA	TGTGCCAGCAGTTTAAATACAGGGGGCACCGAGCAGTACTTC	CASSLNTGGTEQYF
TRBD2	TRBV6-1	TRBJ2-4	NA	TGTGCCAGCAGTGGGGGGGGGATCGGAAACATTCAGTACTTC	CASSGGGIGNIQYF
NA	TRBV4-3	TRBJ1-1	NA	TGCGCCAGCAGCCAAGATTTATACACTGAAGCTTTCTTT	CASSQDLYTEAFF
NA	TRBV12-3/TRBV12-4	TRBJ1-1	NA	TGTGCCAGCAGACCTCTTATTTACACTGAAGCTTTCTTT	CASRPLIYTEAFF
TRBD2	TRBV9	TRBJ2-3	few	TGTGCCAGCAGCGTGGGACTAGCGGGCACAGATACGCAGTATTTT	CASSVGLAGTDTQYF
NA	TRBV11-2	TRBJ1-2	few	TGTGCCAGCAGCTTGGGGAGTGGTGGCTATGGCTACACCTTC	CASSLGSGGYGYTF
NA	TRBV20-1	TRBJ1-2	NA	TGCAGTGCCTCTAGCTATGGCTACACCTTC	CSASSYGYTF
TRBD2	TRBV5-1	TRBJ2-1	NA	TGCGCCAGCTCAAGGGGACTAGCGGGGCCTGAGCAGTTCTTC	CASSRGLAGPEQFF
NA	TRBV6-2/TRBV6-3	TRBJ2-3	NA	TGTGCCAGCAGTTACTCAAGAGGGATCTCAGATACGCAGTATTTT	CASSYSRGISDTQYF
NA	TRBV12-3/TRBV12-4	TRBJ2-5	NA	TGTGCCAGCAACCTACAGGGGGGGAGGCAAGAGACCCAGTACTTC	CASNLQGGRQETQYF
NA	TRBV7-9	TRBJ1-1	few	TGTGCCAGCAGCTTAAAGTACACTGAAGCTTTCTTT	CASSLKYTEAFF
NA	TRBV4-1	TRBJ2-6	NA	TGCGCCAGCAGCCCCCCCGGACGATCCCCCTCTGGGGCCAACGTCCTGACTTTC	CASSPPGRSPSGANVLTF
NA	TRBV5-5	TRBJ2-1	NA	TGTGCCAGCAGCTCCGGAACCTTCAATGAGCAGTTCTTC	CASSSGTFNEQFF
NA	TRBV10-2	TRBJ2-7	NA	TGCGCCAGCAGTGGTAACGGTTTCGACGAGCAGTACTTC	CASSGNGFDEQYF
NA	TRBV20-1	TRBJ2-5	few	TGCAGTGCTAGGGGGAGTTTTAGGGAGACCCAGTACTTC	CSARGSFRETQYF
NA	TRBV7-6	TRBJ2-7	NA	TGTGCCAGCAGCTTATACCCGACAGGACCCCAGCCATACGAGCAGTACTTC	CASSLYPTGPQPYEQYF
NA	TRBV6-4	TRBJ1-1	NA	TGTGCCAGCACTAACCCGGTGACATTGCAAGCTTTCTTT	CASTNPVTLQAFF
TRBD2	TRBV20-1	TRBJ2-7	NA	TGCAGTGCTTCGGCTAGCGGACTAGCGGGAGTCGAGCAGTACTTC	CSASASGLAGVEQYF
TRBD1	TRBV20-1	TRBJ2-3	NA	TGCAGTGTCGCCCTCCGGGACAGGAGTACAGATACGCAGTATTTT	CSVALRDRSTDTQYF
TRBD2	TRBV6-5	TRBJ2-7	NA	TGTGCCAGCAGGGGACTAGCAGGCCACGAGCAGTACTTC	CASRGLAGHEQYF
TRBD1	TRBV6-4	TRBJ2-7	few	TGTGCCAGCAGGCTGGGACAGGGAACCTCCTACGAGCAGTACTTC	CASRLGQGTSYEQYF
NA	TRBV21-1	TRBJ2-4	few	TGTGCCAGCAGCAAAGTGGTGGACAGGGGGGAAGACATTCAGTACTTC	CASSKVVDRGEDIQYF
NA	TRBV20-1	TRBJ1-1	NA	TGCAGTGCTAATTCAGTCCGGACCTTTGAAGCTTTCTTT	CSANSVRTFEAFF